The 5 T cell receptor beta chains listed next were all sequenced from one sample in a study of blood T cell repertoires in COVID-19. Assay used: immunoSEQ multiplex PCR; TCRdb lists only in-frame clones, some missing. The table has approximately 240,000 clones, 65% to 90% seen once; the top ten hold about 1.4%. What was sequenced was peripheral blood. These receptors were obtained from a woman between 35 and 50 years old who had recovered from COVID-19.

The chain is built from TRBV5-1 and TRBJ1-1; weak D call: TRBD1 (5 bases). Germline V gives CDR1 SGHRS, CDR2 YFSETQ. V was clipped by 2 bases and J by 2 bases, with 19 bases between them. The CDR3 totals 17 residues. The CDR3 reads CASSLPRGYERNTEAFF. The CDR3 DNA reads TGCGCCAGCAGCTTACCCCGGGGGTACGAGCGAAACACTGAAGCTTTCTTT.

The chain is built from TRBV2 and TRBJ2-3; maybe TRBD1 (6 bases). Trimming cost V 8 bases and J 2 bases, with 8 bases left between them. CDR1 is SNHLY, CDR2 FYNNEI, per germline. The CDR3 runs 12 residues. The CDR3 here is CASGQSTDTQYF. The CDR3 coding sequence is TGTGCCAGCGGACAGTCCACAGATACGCAGTATTTT.

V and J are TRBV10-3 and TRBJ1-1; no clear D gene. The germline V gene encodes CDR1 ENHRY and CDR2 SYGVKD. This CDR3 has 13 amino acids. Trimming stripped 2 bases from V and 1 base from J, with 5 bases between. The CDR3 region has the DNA TGTGCCATCAGTGAGCATCAGAACACTGAAGCTTTCTTT. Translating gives CAISEHQNTEAFF.

CDR3 coding DNA: TGTGCCAGCAGCCGGAGCGAGAGACAGGGGGACGAGCAGTACTTC. It codes for CASSRSERQGDEQYF. The V gene is TRBV14, the J gene TRBJ2-7; TRBD1 matches 9 bases. The germline CDR1 and CDR2 sequences are SGHDN and FVKESK. The V and J ends lost 4 bases and 5 bases, in that order; junction bases with no gene match: 9. CDR3 length: 15 amino acids.

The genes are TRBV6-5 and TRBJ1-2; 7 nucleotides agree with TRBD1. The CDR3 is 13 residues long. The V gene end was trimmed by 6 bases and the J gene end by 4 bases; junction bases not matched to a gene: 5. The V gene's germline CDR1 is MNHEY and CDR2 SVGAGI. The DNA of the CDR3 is TGTGCCAGCAGGGAGGGACAGCGCTATGGCTACACCTTC. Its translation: CASREGQRYGYTF.